Each of the 17 T cell receptor beta chains below was sequenced from the same sample in a study of cytomegalovirus exposure and HLA in healthy donors. Researchers ran the PCR with 60 Vbeta and 13 Jbeta primers. Method: immunoSEQ multiplex PCR; TCRdb's copy keeps in-frame clones and lacks some. The sample records fewer than 200,000 clones, over 75% being singletons. Sequencing used PBMCs. The receptor source for this set is a man in his forties or fifties in good health and CMV-seropositive.

In this sample, this clone turned up a few times. The chain recombines TRBV5-1 with TRBJ2-3, with D tentatively TRBD2 (6 bases). CDR1 is SGHRS, CDR2 YFSETQ, per germline. V was clipped by 8 bases and J by 3 bases, with 19 bases between them. The CDR3 has 15 residues. CDR3 residues: CARTPYGSGTDTQYF. Here the CDR3 DNA reads TGCGCCAGGACCCCCTACGGGAGTGGAACAGATACGCAGTATTTT.

On this clone: Other DNA sequences in the sample encode the same CDR3. The V and J genes are TRBV5-1 and TRBJ2-2; D remains unclear. The CDR3 covers 13 residues. The V and J ends lost 4 bases and 2 bases respectively, with 6 bases between them. The germline V gene encodes CDR1 SGHRS and CDR2 YFSETQ. DNA of the CDR3: TGCGCCAGCAGCCCAAGCAACACCGGGGAGCTGTTTTTT. It translates to CASSPSNTGELFF. Using reference TRBV5-1 and TRBJ2-2 for the parts outside the CDR3, the full variable domain is KAGVTQTPRYLIKTRGQQVTLSCSPISGHRSVSWYQQTPGQGLQFLFEYFSETQRNKGNFPGRFSGRQFSNSRSEMNVSTLELGDSALYLCASSPSNTGELFFGEGSRLTVL.

The V call is TRBV19, the J call TRBJ2-7, with D hard to call. Germline V CDR1 and CDR2: LNHDA, SQIVND (reference sequence). The CDR3 has 14 amino acids. V was cut by 5 bases and J by 4 bases, with 15 bases left in between. The chain's CDR3 is CASSEAAVGYEQYF. CDR3 sequence (DNA): TGTGCCAGTAGTGAGGCTGCAGTAGGATACGAGCAGTACTTC.

The CDR3 loop reads CASKPDSSNTEAFF. The CDR3 DNA reads as TGTGCCAGCAAGCCCGACAGCTCCAACACTGAAGCTTTCTTT. The V call is TRBV2, the J call TRBJ1-1, with D tentatively TRBD1 (5 bases). Per the germline V gene, CDR1 is SNHLY and CDR2 is FYNNEI. V lost 7 bases and J 2 bases, leaving 14 bases between the germline ends. The CDR3 spans 14 residues. Based on the CDR3 plus reference TRBV2 and TRBJ1-1, the full variable domain is EPEVTQTPSHQVTQMGQEVILRCVPISNHLYFYWYRQILGQKVEFLVSFYNNEISEKSEIFDDQFSVERPDGSNFTLKIRSTKLEDSAMYFCASKPDSSNTEAFFGQGTRLTVV.

In regard to this clone: A junction end diverges from the germline sequence, so it may reflect a read error. The same CDR3 is also encoded by other DNA sequences in this sample. This chain links TRBV19 with TRBJ1-4; 8 bases fit TRBD1. This CDR3 is built from 15 residues. Per the germline V gene, CDR1 is LNHDA and CDR2 is SQIVND (reference sequence). The CDR3 coding sequence is TGTGCCAGTACCCCAGGACAGGGAGGCCATGAAAAACTGTTCTTT. Translation gives CASTPGQGGHEKLFF.

This clone was recorded a few times. This chain joins TRBV5-4 and TRBJ2-1; perhaps TRBD2 as D (6 bases). The CDR3 is made up of 15 amino acids. Germline CDR1 reads SGHNT; CDR2 reads YYREEE (reference sequence). V lost 0 bases to trimming and J lost 3 bases, with 10 bases between them. This CDR3 is CASSLAGGNYNEQFF. The CDR3 DNA is TGTGCCAGCAGCTTGGCAGGCGGGAACTACAATGAGCAGTTCTTC.

This clone was seen only a few times. The rearrangement links TRBV23-1 to TRBJ2-3; 7 bases align to TRBD1. TRBV23-1 qualifies as an ORF whose function is uncertain. This CDR3 is 17 amino acids long. Trimming at V came to 1 base and at J to 3 bases, leaving 10 bases not matched to a gene. The CDR3 spells CASSQLGKGARTDTQYF. CDR3 nucleotides: TGCGCCAGCAGTCAATTGGGAAAGGGGGCGCGGACAGATACGCAGTATTTT.

The CDR3: CASSLAGAKNIQYF. The DNA of the CDR3 is TGTGCCAGCAGCTTGGCAGGGGCCAAAAACATTCAGTACTTC. The rearrangement links TRBV5-7 to TRBJ2-4, with TRBD1 as a possible D gene (5 bases). TRBV5-7 is placed among ORFs of uncertain function. The CDR3 sequence is 14 residues long. Trimming removed 0 bases from V and 1 base from J, with 5 bases in between.

This sequence joins TRBV7-8 and TRBJ1-2, with D perhaps TRBD1 (6 bases). The length of the CDR3 is 16 residues. Trimming took 5 bases from V and 3 from J, leaving 19 bases between them. Germline V CDR1 and CDR2: SGHVS, FQNEAQ. CDR3 DNA sequence: TGTGCCAGCAGCCGGACGGACAGCCATAATGACTATGGCTACACCTTC. It is translated as CASSRTDSHNDYGYTF.

The chain combines TRBV2 with TRBJ1-3; maybe TRBD1 (5 bases). This CDR3 region has 15 residues. The V gene lost 6 bases and the J gene lost 0 bases, with 12 bases spanning the gap. The germline CDR1 and CDR2 sequences are SNHLY and FYNNEI. The CDR3 loop reads CASSGTAYSGNTIYF. The CDR3, as DNA: TGTGCCAGCAGCGGGACTGCATACTCTGGAAACACCATATATTTT. The variable domain in full, completed from reference TRBV2 and TRBJ1-3, reads EPEVTQTPSHQVTQMGQEVILRCVPISNHLYFYWYRQILGQKVEFLVSFYNNEISEKSEIFDDQFSVERPDGSNFTLKIRSTKLEDSAMYFCASSGTAYSGNTIYFGEGSWLTVV.

The V call is TRBV29-1, the J call TRBJ1-1, with D perhaps TRBD1 (5 bases). This CDR3 region has 12 residues. The V end lost 1 base, the J end lost 4 bases, and 7 bases lay between the germline ends. The germline V gene encodes CDR1 SQVTM and CDR2 ANQGSEA. In DNA, the CDR3 is TGCAGCGTTGAAGGGGGGGGCACTGAAGCTTTCTTT. Protein sequence: CSVEGGGTEAFF.

This clone was seen a handful of times. The CDR3 region is CASRGNLRDRAMGNEQFF. CDR3 nucleotide sequence: TGTGCCAGCAGGGGTAATCTCCGGGACAGGGCCATGGGCAATGAGCAGTTCTTC. The chain carries TRBV6-4 and TRBJ2-1; 9 nucleotides align to TRBD1. This CDR3 spans 18 amino acids. Germline V gives CDR1 MRHNA, CDR2 SNTAGT. V shed 6 bases, J shed 6 bases, and the junction held 18 bases outside the gene matches.

The chain carries TRBV5-1 and TRBJ2-5; 10 nucleotides match TRBD2. V dropped 0 bases and J dropped 2; count of bases not matched to a gene: 7. This CDR3 has 17 amino acids. Looked up from germline, CDR1 is SGHRS and CDR2 is YFSETQ. CDR3 coding DNA: TGCGCCAGCAGCTTGGCCGCGTCTAGCGGGAGTCAAGAGACCCAGTACTTC. It specifies CASSLAASSGSQETQYF.

The J gene is TRBJ1-3, the V gene TRBV5-1, with TRBD1 as a possible D gene (6 bases). The CDR3 totals 14 residues. The V end lost 4 bases, the J end lost 4 bases, and 12 bases lay between the germline ends. The germline gives CDR1 SGHRS, CDR2 YFSETQ. The DNA of the CDR3 is TGCGCCAGCAGCCTACAGGGCAACGGAAACACCATATATTTT. Encoded protein: CASSLQGNGNTIYF.

The V gene is TRBV13, the J gene TRBJ2-7; 13 bases match TRBD2. With 5 bases clipped from V and 3 bases from J, the junction kept 4 bases outside the gene matches. The CDR3 is 15 amino acids. The germline V gene encodes CDR1 PRHDT and CDR2 FYEKMQ (reference sequence). The DNA for the CDR3 is TGTGCCAGCAGCCCCGGGACTAGCGGGAACTACGAGCAGTACTTC. It specifies CASSPGTSGNYEQYF.

The J gene is TRBJ2-1, the V gene TRBV4-1, with TRBD2 as a possible D gene (6 bases). The CDR3 contains 16 residues. In germline, CDR1 is MGHRA, CDR2 YSYEKL. Deletions cut 0 bases from V and 0 bases from J, with 9 bases between. This CDR3 is CASSQDSGSSYNEQFF. In nucleotides, the CDR3 is TGCGCCAGCAGCCAAGATAGCGGTTCCTCCTACAATGAGCAGTTCTTC.

This sequence joins TRBV5-4 and TRBJ2-6, with 12 nucleotides matching TRBD1. The CDR3 is 18 amino acids. Germline V CDR1 and CDR2: SGHNT, YYREEE (reference sequence). V lost 0 bases, J lost 2 bases, and 3 bases stayed unmatched. CDR3 region: CASSLEGTGGAGANVLTF. DNA of the CDR3: TGTGCCAGCAGCTTGGAGGGGACAGGGGGCGCTGGGGCCAACGTCCTGACTTTC.